The clone carrying this T cell receptor (beta chain) was counted ten times or more. The antigen is undetermined. The data originate from a study of neurological immune-mediated disorders. Study results and caveats: Repertoires from 18 of 34 multiple sclerosis patients grouped phylogenetically into a related-CDR3 cluster, suggesting a possible signature. CDR3 amino acid sequences of expanded clones were not shared across subjects, a result suggesting private repertoires in all groups.

As for the cDNA, it was generated by 5'RACE with 10-nucleotide random UMIs. TCRdb processed the 5' RACE reads anew with MiXCR; each CDR3 protein has one entry. Of about 55,000 distinct CDR3 sequences in the sample, about 4% were seen once. Unsorted libraries were prepared from 2 million PBMCs held at -80 C. The TCR originated in a middle-aged man with multiple sclerosis. The sample consisted of PBMCs.

CDR3 bases: TGTGCCAGCAGCCCCTTAGCGGGAGGGCTGAACAATGAGCAGTTCTTC. Residues: CASSPLAGGLNNEQFF. The chain links TRBV7-3 to TRBJ2-1; TRBD2 aligns across 11 bases. This CDR3 has 16 amino acids. Unmatched junction bases numbered 8, after V lost 5 bases and J lost 5 bases. Per the germline V gene, CDR1 is SGHTA and CDR2 is FQGTGA. The full variable domain, with the rest looked up from reference TRBV7-3 and TRBJ2-1, is GAGVSQTPSNKVTEKGKYVELRCDPISGHTALYWYRQSLGQGPEFLIYFQGTGAADDSGLPNDRFFAVRPEGSVSTLKIQRTERGDSAVYLCASSPLAGGLNNEQFFGPGTRLTVL.